This is a list of T cell receptor beta chains from one sample in a study of T cell responses to AZD1222 COVID-19 vaccine. The table came from immunoSEQ multiplex PCR; TCRdb's copy has only in-frame clones and leaves some out. The sample has 90,000 to 150,000 clones, over 85% seen once. The input for sequencing was peripheral blood, taken on day 0 of AZD1222 vaccination. The source is an adult in good health. CDR3s include the opening cysteine and the closing phenylalanine or tryptophan. The D gene is left open where the match is weak. For some rows the clone size is stated as once, few or many, or as a class when expanded; others skip it.

D	size	V	J	CDR3	DNA
TRBD1	.	TRBV6-5	TRBJ1-4	CASSWTGSTNEKLFF	TGTGCCAGCAGTTGGACAGGGTCAACTAATGAAAAACTGTTTTTT
.	once	TRBV6-5	TRBJ1-6	CASRGGTWNSPLHF	TGTGCCAGCAGGGGGGGGACCTGGAATTCACCCCTCCACTTT
TRBD1	.	TRBV28	TRBJ1-5	CASRPNRGSNQPQHF	TGTGCCAGCAGACCGAACAGGGGCAGCAATCAGCCCCAGCATTTT
.	.	TRBV6-5	TRBJ1-4	CASSYSPQQGGKLFF	TGTGCCAGCAGTTACTCCCCGCAACAGGGAGGAAAACTGTTTTTT
TRBD2	.	TRBV13	TRBJ2-3	CASSPSESGGAADTQYF	TGTGCCAGCAGCCCCTCCGAGAGCGGGGGGGCAGCAGATACGCAGTATTTT
.	.	TRBV28	TRBJ1-5	CASTHGGVQPQHF	TGTGCCAGCACCCACGGGGGGGTTCAGCCCCAGCATTTT
TRBD2	.	TRBV9	TRBJ2-3	CASSVGASGGARDTQYF	TGTGCCAGCAGCGTAGGGGCTAGCGGGGGGGCCAGAGATACGCAGTATTTT
TRBD1	.	TRBV28	TRBJ1-6	CATIGQGTYNSPLHF	TGTGCCACCATCGGACAGGGCACCTATAATTCACCCCTCCACTTT
TRBD1	.	TRBV27	TRBJ2-1	CASRPGQGLFGQFF	TGTGCCAGCAGACCGGGACAGGGTTTGTTCGGGCAGTTCTTC
TRBD2	.	TRBV10-1	TRBJ2-4	CASSAGASGRGGIQYF	TGCGCCAGCAGTGCTGGGGCTAGCGGGAGGGGGGGCATTCAGTACTTC
.	.	TRBV5-1	TRBJ2-3	CASSLGSTDTQYF	TGCGCCAGCAGCTTAGGCAGCACAGATACGCAGTATTTT
.	.	TRBV10-3	TRBJ1-3	CATTGGRGYESGNTIYF	TGTGCCACCACGGGTGGCCGAGGGTACGAGTCGGGAAACACCATATATTTT
.	few	TRBV3-1/TRBV3-2	TRBJ1-6	CASSQSRLYNSPLHF	TGTGCCAGCAGCCAAAGCAGACTCTATAATTCACCCCTCCACTTT
TRBD1	.	TRBV3-1/TRBV3-2	TRBJ2-3	CASSQDWGQGARADTQYF	TGTGCCAGCAGCCAAGATTGGGGACAGGGGGCTCGTGCAGATACGCAGTATTTT
.	.	TRBV6-4	TRBJ1-2	CASSVDGLYGYTF	TGTGCCAGCAGTGTAGATGGGCTCTATGGCTACACCTTC
TRBD2	once	TRBV5-1	TRBJ2-2	CASSLVAGVNTGELFF	TGCGCCAGCAGCTTGGTAGCGGGGGTGAACACCGGGGAGCTGTTTTTT